This T cell receptor (beta chain) is from a study of early T cells in non-severe SARS-CoV-2 infection. Study summary: Bulk RNA taken from unsorted whole blood was sequenced, leaving chains unpaired. Study-wide results and caveats: VDJdb matching, biased toward anti-spike CD8 responses, missed private and CD4 specificities.

Of note for this clonotype: Its antigen is currently unknown.

Individual cDNA molecules carried attached unique molecular identifiers. MiXCR, applied by TCRdb to the 5' RACE reads, yields one record per CDR3 protein. The sample includes 60,000 to 75,000 distinct CDR3 sequences, about 12% of them seen just once. The CDR3 has 11 amino acids. The germline V gene encodes CDR1 MNHNS and CDR2 SASEGT. Trimming shortened V by 8 bases and J by 6 bases, and 9 bases separated the two germline ends. The sequence came from an adult who was a healthcare worker with PCR-confirmed SARS-CoV-2 infection or an uninfected control (not recorded which). The sequencing sample was made of whole blood. The chain recombines TRBV6-1 with TRBJ2-3, with D hard to call. The CDR3: CASRLRDTQYF. The DNA of the CDR3 is TGTGCCAGCCGGCTTAGGGATACGCAGTATTTT.